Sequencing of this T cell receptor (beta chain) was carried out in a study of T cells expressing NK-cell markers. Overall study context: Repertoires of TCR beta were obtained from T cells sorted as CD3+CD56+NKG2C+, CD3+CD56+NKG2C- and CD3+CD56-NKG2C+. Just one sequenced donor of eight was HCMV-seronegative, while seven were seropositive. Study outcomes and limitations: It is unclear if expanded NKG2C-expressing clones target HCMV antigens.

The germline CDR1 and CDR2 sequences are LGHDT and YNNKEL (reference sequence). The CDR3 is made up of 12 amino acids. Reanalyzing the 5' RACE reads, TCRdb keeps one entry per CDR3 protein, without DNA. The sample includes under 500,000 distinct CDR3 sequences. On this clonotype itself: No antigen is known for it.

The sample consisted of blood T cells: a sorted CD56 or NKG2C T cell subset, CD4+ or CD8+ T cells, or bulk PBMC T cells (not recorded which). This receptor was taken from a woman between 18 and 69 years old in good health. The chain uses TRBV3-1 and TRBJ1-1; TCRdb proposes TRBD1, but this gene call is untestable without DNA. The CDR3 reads CASSPSGPEAFF.